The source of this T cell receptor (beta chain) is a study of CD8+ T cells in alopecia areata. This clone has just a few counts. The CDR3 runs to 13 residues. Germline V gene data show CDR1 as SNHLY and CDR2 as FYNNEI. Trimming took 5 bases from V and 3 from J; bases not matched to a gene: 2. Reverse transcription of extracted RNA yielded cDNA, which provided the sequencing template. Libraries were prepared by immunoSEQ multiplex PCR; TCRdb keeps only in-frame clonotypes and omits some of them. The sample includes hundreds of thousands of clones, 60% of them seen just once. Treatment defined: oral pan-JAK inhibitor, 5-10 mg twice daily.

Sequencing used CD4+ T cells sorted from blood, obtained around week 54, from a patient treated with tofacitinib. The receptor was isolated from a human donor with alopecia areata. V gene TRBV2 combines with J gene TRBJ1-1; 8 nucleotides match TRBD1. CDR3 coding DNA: TGTGCCAGCAGTAAGGACAGGGACACTGAAGCTTTCTTT. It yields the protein CASSKDRDTEAFF.